The 22 T cell receptor beta chains listed next were all sequenced from one sample in a study of identical twins. TCRdb called the 5' RACE reads again in MiXCR, with one record for every CDR3 protein. Altogether around 530,000 distinct CDR3 sequences are present, 15% being singletons, with the ten largest covering 0.35% to 0.45%. Another study also made use of these data, one on yellow fever vaccine responses in identical twins.

The sample taken for sequencing was CD4+ T cells sorted from blood. Source of these receptors: a woman between 18 and 29 years old in good health.

This clonotype was observed a handful of times. The chain recombines TRBV20-1 with TRBJ2-5, with a tentative D call TRBD2 (6 bases). Looked up from germline, CDR1 is DFQATT and CDR2 is SNEGSKA (reference sequence). The CDR3 consists of 14 residues. Between the trimmed V and J ends, which lost 3 bases and 5 bases, there was a span of 16 bases. The CDR3 coding sequence is TGCAGTGCTAGGTGGGCGGGGACCGAGGAGACCCAGTACTTC. This encodes CSARWAGTEETQYF.

The chain uses TRBV10-3 and TRBJ2-5; no reliable D call. The CDR3 covers 13 residues. The germline V gene encodes CDR1 ENHRY and CDR2 SYGVKD. V was trimmed by 3 bases and J by 4 bases, leaving 9 bases between them. The CDR3 coding sequence is TGTGCCATCAGTGAATCAGCAACAGAGACCCAGTACTTC. Translated: CAISESATETQYF.

This clonotype was found a few times. The rearrangement links TRBV28 to TRBJ2-7, with 9 bases aligning to TRBD2. The CDR3 covers 15 residues. Germline V CDR1 and CDR2: MDHEN, SYDVKM. After removal of 3 bases from V and 1 base from J, the junction contained 4 bases not matched to a gene. The CDR3 nucleotides are TGTGCCAGCAGTTTCGAGCTAGCGGGGTCCTACGAGCAGTACTTC. This gives the protein CASSFELAGSYEQYF. The complete variable domain, with remaining parts taken from reference TRBV28 and TRBJ2-7, reads DVKVTQSSRYLVKRTGEKVFLECVQDMDHENMFWYRQDPGLGLRLIYFSYDVKMKEKGDIPEGYSVSREKKERFSLILESASTNQTSMYLCASSFELAGSYEQYFGPGTRLTVT.

The chain has TRBV4-2 and TRBJ1-2; D not certain. Trimming removed 0 bases at V and 2 bases at J, with 4 bases between. Germline-derived CDR1 and CDR2 are LGHNA and YNFKEQ. The CDR3 is made up of 13 amino acids. For the CDR3, the DNA is TGTGCCAGCAGCCAAGACGGAAACTATGGCTACACCTTC. The encoded protein is CASSQDGNYGYTF.

In its sample, this clonotype was seen a few times. The chain joins TRBV2 to TRBJ2-3, with D possibly matching TRBD2 (6 bases). There are 13 residues in the CDR3. Looked up from germline, CDR1 is SNHLY and CDR2 is FYNNEI. Trimming took off 8 bases at V and 2 bases at J, with 11 bases between the two ends. CDR3 coding DNA: TGTGCCAGCGCTAGCGATTACACAGATACGCAGTATTTT. Translated: CASASDYTDTQYF.

There are a few counts of this clonotype. The CDR3 bases are TGCGCCAGCAGCTTGAATAAGTACCTGTGGAACACTGAAGCTTTCTTT. Its translation is CASSLNKYLWNTEAFF. The gene calls are TRBV5-1 and TRBJ1-1; D is uncertain. Trimming took 1 base from V and 1 from J, leaving 14 bases between them. Germline V gene lookup returns CDR1 SGHRS and CDR2 YFSETQ. This CDR3 region has 16 residues.

This clonotype was picked up a small number of times. This sequence joins TRBV7-9 and TRBJ2-7; 8 nucleotides align to TRBD1. Germline V gene data show CDR1 as SEHNR and CDR2 as FQNEAQ (reference sequence). The ends lost 2 bases at V and 2 bases at J; junction bases unmatched: 5. This CDR3 region has 15 residues. The DNA for the CDR3 is TGTGCCAGCAGCTTAAAAGGGGGACAGGCCTACGAGCAGTACTTC. Amino acid sequence: CASSLKGGQAYEQYF.

The gene calls are TRBV2 and TRBJ1-1; D is uncertain. The V end lost 6 bases, the J end lost 4 bases, and 15 bases lay between the germline ends. The CDR3 contains 14 residues. The germline gives CDR1 SNHLY, CDR2 FYNNEI. DNA for the CDR3: TGTGCCAGCAGCCGGGAGTTAAGACTCACTGAAGCTTTCTTT. Encoded protein: CASSRELRLTEAFF.

A few counts support this clonotype. The gene calls are TRBV3-1 and TRBJ2-3, with D perhaps matching TRBD2 (6 bases). Between the trimmed V and J ends, which lost 3 bases and 1 base, there was a span of 20 bases. CDR1 is LGHDT and CDR2 is YNNKEL in the germline V gene (reference sequence). CDR3 length equals 18 residues. The CDR3 sequence is CASSQFLSSGGGTDTQYF. The CDR3 DNA is TGTGCCAGCAGCCAGTTCCTTTCTTCTGGAGGGGGCACAGATACGCAGTATTTT.

This chain links TRBV2 with TRBJ1-5, with D maybe TRBD1 (6 bases). CDR3 length equals 13 residues. CDR1 and CDR2 from the germline V gene are SNHLY and FYNNEI. The ends were cut back, 6 bases at V and 4 bases at J, with 10 bases in the middle. This chain's CDR3 is CASRQGLNQPQHF. The CDR3 DNA follows: TGTGCCAGCAGACAGGGACTAAATCAGCCCCAGCATTTT.

There are a few counts of this clonotype. J is TRBJ1-1 and V is TRBV3-1; 7 bases fit TRBD1. Trimming at V came to 6 bases and at J to 5 bases, leaving 6 bases not matched to a gene. CDR3 length: 13 residues. Germline-derived CDR1 and CDR2 are LGHDT and YNNKEL (reference sequence). CDR3 sequence reads: CASRPTGVTEAFF. CDR3 nucleotide sequence: TGTGCCAGCAGGCCCACAGGGGTAACTGAAGCTTTCTTT.

This clonotype was detected a few times. The chain joins TRBV4-1 to TRBJ1-1; 9 positions match TRBD1. CDR3 size: 18 residues. Losses at the gene ends were 0 bases for V and 1 base for J; bases not matched to a gene: 9. Germline V lookup: CDR1 MGHRA, CDR2 YSYEKL. CDR3 protein: CASSQDIGQGQRNTEAFF. CDR3 DNA: TGCGCCAGCAGCCAAGATATAGGACAGGGGCAGCGGAACACTGAAGCTTTCTTT.

The J gene is TRBJ2-1, the V gene TRBV6-2 or TRBV6-3; a possible D gene is TRBD2 (6 bases). The length of the CDR3 is 14 residues. Germline CDR1 and CDR2: MNHEY and SVGEGT. The germline V and J ends were trimmed by 6 bases and 6 bases, with 15 bases remaining between them. DNA for the CDR3: TGTGCCAGCAGCGGACAAGGAGGGGTCAATGAGCAGTTCTTC. It specifies CASSGQGGVNEQFF.

The chain is built from TRBV3-1 and TRBJ2-2; D tentatively fits TRBD1 or TRBD2 (5 bases each). Germline V gene sequence: CDR1 LGHDT, CDR2 YNNKEL (reference sequence). Trimming cost V 1 base and J 3 bases, with 12 bases left between them. The CDR3 loop spans 16 amino acids. CDR3 nucleotides: TGTGCCAGCAGCCAAGCGTTGGGGGTAGACACCGGGGAGCTGTTTTTT. Translating it yields CASSQALGVDTGELFF.

J is TRBJ1-5 and V is TRBV6-5; D unresolved. Trimming stripped 2 bases from V and 9 bases from J, with 14 bases between. CDR3 size: 14 residues. Germline-derived CDR1 and CDR2 are MNHEY and SVGAGI. DNA of the CDR3: TGTGCCAGCAGTTACGCCGTTGAGAGGATGCCCCAGCATTTT. The encoded protein is CASSYAVERMPQHF.

This clonotype has more than one count but fewer than ten. The J gene is TRBJ1-5, the V gene TRBV2; TRBD1 matches at 7 bases. Germline assignment: CDR1 SNHLY and CDR2 FYNNEI. The CDR3 sequence is 15 residues long. The V gene end was trimmed by 3 bases and the J gene end by 4 bases; junction bases not matched to a gene: 6. DNA for the CDR3: TGTGCCAGCAGTGATGAGGCAGGGGGGAATCAGCCCCAGCATTTT. It yields the protein CASSDEAGGNQPQHF.

The V and J genes are TRBV5-4 and TRBJ1-6; tentatively, D is TRBD1 (5 bases). This CDR3 spans 14 amino acids. Trimming left V 4 bases short and J 10 bases short, with 15 bases between. Looked up from germline, CDR1 is SGHNT and CDR2 is YYREEE (reference sequence). CDR3 residues: CASSLVVRDSPLHF. Written as DNA, the CDR3 is TGTGCCAGCAGCCTGGTCGTCCGGGACTCACCCCTCCACTTT. The whole variable domain, filled in from reference TRBV5-4 and TRBJ1-6, reads ETGVTQSPTHLIKTRGQQVTLRCSSQSGHNTVSWYQQALGQGPQFIFQYYREEENGRGNFPPRFSGLQFPNYSSELNVNALELDDSALYLCASSLVVRDSPLHFGNGTRLTVT.

The V and J genes are TRBV5-6 and TRBJ2-3; TRBD1 might be the D (6 bases). The CDR3 length is 15 residues. The ends were cut back, 1 base at V and 6 bases at J, with 15 bases in the middle. Germline CDR1 is SGHDT and CDR2 is YYEEEE. CDR3 DNA: TGTGCCAGCAGCTTGCGAGGCAGGGGCTGGGATACGCAGTATTTT. It translates to CASSLRGRGWDTQYF.

The chain combines TRBV12-3 or TRBV12-4 with TRBJ1-3; tentative D call: TRBD1 (6 bases). Trimming pared 5 bases from V and 4 bases from J, leaving 12 bases between. The CDR3 has 14 amino acids. The CDR3 DNA reads TGTGCCAGCAGTCCAAACAGGGACGGAAACACCATATATTTT. Translation: CASSPNRDGNTIYF.

The rearrangement uses TRBV10-2 and TRBJ2-1; TRBD2 matches at 9 bases. V lost 8 bases to trimming and J lost 8 bases; unmatched junction nucleotides: 4. Germline V gene lookup returns CDR1 WSHSY and CDR2 SAAADI. CDR3 length equals 12 residues. The CDR3 DNA follows: TGCGCCAGCGGGGGACTAGCCGATGAGCAGTTCTTC. Protein product: CASGGLADEQFF.

The genes are TRBV27 and TRBJ2-3; 8 bases line up with TRBD2. The CDR3 consists of 15 residues. Trimming took 5 bases from V and 1 from J; bases not matched to a gene: 5. Germline CDR1 and CDR2: MNHEY and SMNVEV (reference sequence). The DNA for the CDR3 is TGTGCCAGCAGTCGCGGGGGGCCTCGCACAGATACGCAGTATTTT. Translation gives CASSRGGPRTDTQYF.

The V gene is TRBV11-2, the J gene TRBJ1-1, with D possibly TRBD1 on 6 matching bases. Trimming stripped 5 bases from V and 4 bases from J, with 14 bases between. The V gene's germline CDR1 is SGHAT and CDR2 FQNNGV. There are 14 residues in the CDR3. CDR3 loop: CASSPQGRGTEAFF. The DNA for the CDR3 is TGTGCCAGCAGCCCACAGGGTCGGGGCACTGAAGCTTTCTTT.